This TCR beta chain was identified during a study of blood T cell repertoires in COVID-19. About the study: Each recovered donor of Cohort 3 presented with two negative PCRs, clearance, or symptom resolution. Sources were T cells, B-cell-depleted T cells, or PBMCs; the material itself was cDNA or gDNA. Samples came from the United States, Italy and Spain, spanning acute and convalescent COVID-19.

In the study's own analysis: Cell counts per sample came from amplifying reference gene primers. Profiling relied on immunoSEQ multiplex PCR, and the TCRdb table lists in-frame clones only, not all of them. That table supplies the V and J calls and clone size; D and trimming were determined from the DNA. The data show around 190,000 clones, about 88% seen once. Germline CDR1 reads MDHEN; CDR2 reads SYDVKM. V was clipped by 1 base and J by 4 bases, with 13 bases between them. CDR3 length equals 15 residues. The chain carries TRBV28 and TRBJ2-5, with D possibly matching TRBD1 (5 bases). The source is a woman in her thirties or forties in a cohort exposed to, infected with or recovered from COVID-19 (not recorded which). Sequencing was performed on PBMCs or T cells enriched from blood (not recorded which). The DNA for the CDR3 is TGTGCCAGCAGTTTATTAGGGGAAGGCAGAGAGACCCAGTACTTC. The encoded protein is CASSLLGEGRETQYF.